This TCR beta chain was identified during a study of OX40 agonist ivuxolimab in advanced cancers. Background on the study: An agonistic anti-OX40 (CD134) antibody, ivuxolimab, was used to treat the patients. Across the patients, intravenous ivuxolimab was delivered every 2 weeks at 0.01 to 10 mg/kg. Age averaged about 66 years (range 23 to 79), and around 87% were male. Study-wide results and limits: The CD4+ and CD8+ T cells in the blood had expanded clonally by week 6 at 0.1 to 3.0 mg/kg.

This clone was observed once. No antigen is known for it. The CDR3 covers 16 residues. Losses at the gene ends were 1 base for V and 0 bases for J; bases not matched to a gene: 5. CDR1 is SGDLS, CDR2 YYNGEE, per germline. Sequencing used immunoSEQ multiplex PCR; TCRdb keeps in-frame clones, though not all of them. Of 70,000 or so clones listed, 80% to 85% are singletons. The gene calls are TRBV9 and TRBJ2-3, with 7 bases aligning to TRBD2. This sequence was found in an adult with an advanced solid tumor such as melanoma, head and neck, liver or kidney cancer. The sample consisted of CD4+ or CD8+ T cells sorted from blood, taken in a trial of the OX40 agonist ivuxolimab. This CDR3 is CASSVTERGSTDTQYF. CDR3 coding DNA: TGTGCCAGCAGCGTAACTGAGCGGGGTAGCACAGATACGCAGTATTTT.